This T cell receptor (beta chain) came from a study of Ad26.COV2.S vaccination and SARS-CoV-2 variants. The CDR3 runs 18 residues. Trimming cost V 6 bases and J 0 bases, with 23 bases left between them. The germline CDR1 and CDR2 sequences are MDHEN and SYDVKM. Whole-study findings and limits: A substantial breadth of spike-specific CD8+ and CD4+ T cell responses after vaccination has been reported.

This sample's treatment: some 20 received Ad26.COV2.S at low or high dose, single or two shots; several received placebo; per-sample allocation not given. Sampling was done on day 63 after the first vaccine or placebo injection. A note on this clone: The antigen remains undetermined.

TCRdb keeps only in-frame clones here, not all; method: immunoSEQ multiplex PCR. Seen here are around 450,000 clones, around 90% observed once, and the top ten hold over 9%. The source was peripheral blood, collected in a trial of Ad26.COV2.S vaccine versus placebo. The rearrangement links TRBV28 to TRBJ1-2, with D possibly TRBD1 on 5 matching bases. This TCR derives from a person aged 18-60 years who received the Ad26.COV2.S COVID-19 vaccine or a placebo. CDR3: CASRYPNTQGASNYGYTF. Written as DNA, the CDR3 is TGTGCCAGCAGGTATCCTAACACCCAGGGCGCCTCTAACTATGGCTACACCTTC.